This T cell receptor beta chain derives from a study of blood T cell repertoires in COVID-19. As for the study in general: The origin of the acute and convalescent COVID-19 samples was the United States, Italy and Spain. PBMCs, B-cell-depleted T cells, or T cells provided the cDNA or gDNA that made up the material.

Patients of the Seattle cohort, enrolled during active infection, were followed longitudinally. This clone was seen only once. This CDR3 region has 13 residues. Germline V gives CDR1 SGHDT, CDR2 YYEEEE. The V segment lost 2 bases and the J segment 10 bases; nucleotides outside the gene matches: 8. In the authors' workflow: Amplification with reference gene primers provided the estimates of nucleated cell counts. Sequencing used immunoSEQ multiplex PCR; TCRdb keeps in-frame clones, though not all of them. The V and J calls and clone size are taken from that table; D and trimming were inferred from the DNA. This sample yields just over 250,000 clones, of which 80% to 90% are seen a single time; about a tenth belongs to the top ten.

Sequenced: peripheral blood. The V gene is TRBV5-6, the J gene TRBJ1-1, with 7 positions matching TRBD1. The receptor was isolated from a woman in her 70s with COVID-19, enrolled during active disease. The CDR3 DNA is TGTGCCAGCAGCTTACAGGGGATTCAGGGAGCTTTCTTT. Its protein is CASSLQGIQGAFF.